This T cell receptor beta chain was obtained from a study of cytomegalovirus exposure and HLA in healthy donors. Points from the study as a whole: A classifier reportedly called cytomegalovirus status with high sensitivity and specificity.

Primers: 60 Vbeta forward and 13 Jbeta reverse. TCRdb keeps only in-frame clones here, not all; method: immunoSEQ multiplex PCR. The sample totals about 150,000 clones; its top ten clones hold around 1.6%. Remarks on this clone: The target antigen is unknown.

The CDR3 is 15 amino acids. CDR1 and CDR2 from the germline V gene are MNHNS and SASEGT. Between the trimmed V and J ends, which lost 5 bases and 3 bases, there was a span of 14 bases. The rearrangement joins TRBV6-1 to TRBJ1-5; D possibly corresponds to TRBD1 (6 bases). Sequenced input: PBMCs. The clonotype was recovered from a woman aged 50 to 60 in good health and CMV-seronegative. CDR3 nucleotide sequence: TGTGCCAGCAGTCACGGGACACGAAACAATCAGCCCCAGCATTTT. Encoded protein: CASSHGTRNNQPQHF.